Below are 4 T cell receptor beta chains sequenced from a single sample in a study of regulatory T cells in long-lasting Graves disease. Relying on iRepertoire HTBI primers and Arm-PCR of CDR3 regions, the team built TCR beta libraries. TCRdb fed the multiplex PCR reads into MiXCR, producing one record per CDR3 protein. The sample lists some 600,000 distinct CDR3 sequences, 15% to 20% occurring once. Sample time point: newly diagnosed GD, antithyroid drugs for less than 3 months. Generation of the TCR library employed RNA extracted from PBMCs. The same data also contributed to another study, on T cells in Graves' hyperthyroidism and ophthalmopathy.

The input for sequencing was peripheral blood mononuclear cells (PBMCs), taken at new diagnosis, from a patient treated with antithyroid drugs. Every receptor here comes from a man aged 18 to 30 with Graves disease.

The chain carries TRBV20-1 and TRBJ1-4; 8 bases fit TRBD1. Germline V gives CDR1 DFQATT, CDR2 SNEGSKA (reference sequence). J lost 7 bases, V lost 5 bases, and 12 bases had no gene match. This CDR3 has 15 amino acids. CDR3 in DNA: TGCAGTGCTCTAGACCCGCAGGGGGCGGGTGAAAAACTGTTTTTT. Amino acids: CSALDPQGAGEKLFF.

This clonotype was counted at least ten times. The chain uses TRBV6-9 and TRBJ2-7, with a possible D match to TRBD1 (5 bases). The length of the CDR3 is 13 residues. Between the trimmed V and J ends, which lost 3 bases and 5 bases, there was a span of 11 bases. The germline V gene has CDR1 MNHGY and CDR2 SVAAGI. The DNA of the CDR3 is TGTGCCAGCAGTTACTCTGAAGGGGACGAGCAGTACTTC. It translates to CASSYSEGDEQYF.

This clonotype has a count of ten or more. This chain joins TRBV2 and TRBJ1-5; D possibly corresponds to TRBD1 (6 bases). With 3 bases removed from V and 7 bases from J, the gap between germline ends came to 16 bases. Germline V gene sequence: CDR1 SNHLY, CDR2 FYNNEI. The CDR3 consists of 15 residues. The CDR3 nucleotides read TGTGCCAGCAGTGATAGGGGGGGTCGGCGGCAGCCCCAGCATTTT. Protein sequence: CASSDRGGRRQPQHF.

This clonotype was seen repeatedly, ten times or more. The chain joins TRBV5-1 to TRBJ2-7; 8 nucleotides line up with TRBD2. Germline V gene sequence: CDR1 SGHRS, CDR2 YFSETQ. The trim removed 0 bases at V and 4 bases at J, leaving 6 bases unmatched. The CDR3 runs 15 residues. CDR3 sequence (DNA): TGCGCCAGCAGCTTGGGGGCTAGCGGGCTTTACGAGCAGTACTTC. It is translated as CASSLGASGLYEQYF. Based on the CDR3 plus reference TRBV5-1 and TRBJ2-7, the full variable domain is KAGVTQTPRYLIKTRGQQVTLSCSPISGHRSVSWYQQTPGQGLQFLFEYFSETQRNKGNFPGRFSGRQFSNSRSEMNVSTLELGDSALYLCASSLGASGLYEQYFGPGTRLTVT.